Following are 9 T cell receptor beta chains from one sample sequenced in a study of T cell changes during pregnancy in multiple sclerosis. Measured with immunoSEQ multiplex PCR; TCRdb has only the in-frame clones, and not every one. This table holds tens of thousands of clones, around 92% found once. Here the sequenced sample was CD4+ T cells from peripheral blood mononuclear cells, taken in the second trimester of pregnancy. These receptors came from a female donor in good health, enrolled as a control in a pregnancy study.

V gene TRBV30 combines with J gene TRBJ2-3, with 8 bases that match TRBD1. The V gene's germline CDR1 is GTSNPN and CDR2 SVGIG (reference sequence). This CDR3 comprises 14 residues. The V gene end was trimmed by 5 bases and the J gene end by 2 bases; junction bases not matched to a gene: 6. DNA of the CDR3: TGTGCCTGGGTCGGACAGGGCCCCACAGATACGCAGTATTTT. This sequence encodes CAWVGQGPTDTQYF.

The chain carries TRBV7-8 and TRBJ2-5; 10 positions agree with TRBD2. Germline assignment: CDR1 SGHVS and CDR2 FQNEAQ. Trimming removed 5 bases from V and 1 base from J; junction bases left unmatched: 10. This CDR3 comprises 17 residues. DNA of the CDR3: TGTGCCAGCAGCGTCACAACCGGGACTAGCGTCCAAGAGACCCAGTACTTC. Its protein is CASSVTTGTSVQETQYF.

The V gene is TRBV29-1, the J gene TRBJ2-1; the D gene is possibly TRBD2 (6 bases). The V gene's germline CDR1 is SQVTM and CDR2 ANQGSEA. V shed 0 bases and J shed 8 bases, with 14 bases lying between them. This CDR3 has 14 residues. In DNA, the CDR3 is TGCAGCGTTGAAGAACAGGACCGGGGGTATGAGCAGTTCTTC. It encodes CSVEEQDRGYEQFF.

V usage is TRBV6-5 and J usage is TRBJ1-4; 10 nucleotides align to TRBD1. The CDR3 loop spans 15 amino acids. Germline CDR1 reads MNHEY; CDR2 reads SVGAGI. Losses at the gene ends were 5 bases for V and 8 bases for J; bases not matched to a gene: 8. The CDR3 loop reads CASSAHRQGAEKLFF. The CDR3 bases are TGTGCCAGCAGTGCCCACCGACAGGGGGCCGAAAAACTGTTTTTT.

The chain couples TRBV4-2 to TRBJ2-1; 10 bases align to TRBD1. The CDR3 is 16 amino acids. Per germline, CDR1 LGHNA and CDR2 YNFKEQ. J was trimmed by 13 bases and V by 0 bases; bases with no gene match: 12. Here the CDR3 reads CASSQDLQGQGLPQFF. The CDR3 DNA reads TGTGCCAGCAGCCAAGATTTGCAGGGACAGGGGCTACCTCAGTTCTTC.

This rearrangement joins TRBV10-3 to TRBJ2-5; D possibly corresponds to TRBD1 (6 bases). V lost 7 bases, J lost 1 base, and 13 bases lay in between. Germline-derived CDR1 and CDR2 are ENHRY and SYGVKD. This CDR3 has 14 residues. The CDR3 loop is CAITNRQAQETQYF. CDR3 in DNA: TGTGCCATCACCAACAGACAGGCCCAAGAGACCCAGTACTTC.

The CDR3 DNA sequence: TGTGCCATCAGTGAGACTCAGGGGAGGGGGGCAGATACGCAGTATTTT. Protein sequence: CAISETQGRGADTQYF. The V gene is TRBV10-3, the J gene TRBJ2-3; tentatively, D is TRBD2 (7 bases). Germline values: CDR1 ENHRY, CDR2 SYGVKD. Trimming shortened V by 2 bases and J by 4 bases, and 16 bases separated the two germline ends. CDR3 length equals 16 residues.

This rearrangement joins TRBV5-1 to TRBJ1-2; no firm D call. V was pared by 0 bases and J by 4 bases, with 19 bases between. This CDR3 spans 17 amino acids. The V gene's germline CDR1 is SGHRS and CDR2 YFSETQ. CDR3: CASSLAPAIRGSYGYTF. The CDR3, as DNA: TGCGCCAGCAGCTTGGCCCCTGCAATACGAGGAAGCTATGGCTACACCTTC. The variable domain in full, with the rest retrieved from reference TRBV5-1 and TRBJ1-2, is KAGVTQTPRYLIKTRGQQVTLSCSPISGHRSVSWYQQTPGQGLQFLFEYFSETQRNKGNFPGRFSGRQFSNSRSEMNVSTLELGDSALYLCASSLAPAIRGSYGYTFGSGTRLTVV.

V and J are TRBV11-2 and TRBJ1-3; 7 bases line up with TRBD1. The CDR3 consists of 15 residues. Germline values: CDR1 SGHAT, CDR2 FQNNGV. Trimming took 5 bases from V and 1 from J; bases not matched to a gene: 5. CDR3 loop: CASSPTGVSGNTIYF. DNA of the CDR3: TGTGCCAGCAGCCCTACAGGGGTTTCTGGAAACACCATATATTTT. The whole variable domain, remainder taken from reference TRBV11-2 and TRBJ1-3, is EAGVAQSPRYKIIEKRQSVAFWCNPISGHATLYWYQQILGQGPKLLIQFQNNGVVDDSQLPKDRFSAERLKGVDSTLKIQPAKLEDSAVYLCASSPTGVSGNTIYFGEGSWLTVV.